This entry concerns a single T cell receptor beta chain. These data originate in a study of blood T cell repertoires in COVID-19. On the study more broadly: Acute and convalescent COVID-19 specimens originated in the United States, Italy and Spain.

In the original processing: Amplification with reference gene primers provided the estimates of nucleated cell counts. Measured with immunoSEQ multiplex PCR; TCRdb has only the in-frame clones, and not every one. V, J and clone size were drawn from that table, and D and trimming were deduced from the DNA. The sample gives some 150,000 clones, 89% of which show up once; around 1.5% is in the top ten. The CDR3 loop spans 14 amino acids. Germline V gives CDR1 LNHDA, CDR2 SQIVND (reference sequence). Trimming shortened V by 3 bases and J by 2 bases, and 10 bases separated the two germline ends. Input material: peripheral blood. This TCR was sampled from a human donor in a cohort sampled during active COVID-19. The rearrangement links TRBV19 to TRBJ2-5, with D unclear. The CDR3: CASSISRRQETQYF. CDR3 nucleotides: TGTGCCAGTAGTATTAGCAGAAGACAAGAGACCCAGTACTTC.